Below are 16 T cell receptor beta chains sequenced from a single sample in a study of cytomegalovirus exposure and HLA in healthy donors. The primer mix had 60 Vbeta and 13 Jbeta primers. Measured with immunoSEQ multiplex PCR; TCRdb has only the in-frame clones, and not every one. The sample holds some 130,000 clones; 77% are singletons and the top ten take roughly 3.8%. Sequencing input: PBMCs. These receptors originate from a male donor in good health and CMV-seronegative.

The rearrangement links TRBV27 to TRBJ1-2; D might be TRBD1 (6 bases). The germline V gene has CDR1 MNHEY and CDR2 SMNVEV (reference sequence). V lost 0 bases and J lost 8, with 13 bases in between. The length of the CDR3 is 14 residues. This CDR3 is CASSLSPQGTGYTF. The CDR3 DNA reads TGTGCCAGCAGTTTATCGCCACAGGGTACAGGCTACACCTTC.

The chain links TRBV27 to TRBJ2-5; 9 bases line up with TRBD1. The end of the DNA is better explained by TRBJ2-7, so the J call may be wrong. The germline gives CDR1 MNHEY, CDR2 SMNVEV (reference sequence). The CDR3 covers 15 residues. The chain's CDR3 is CASRLRGQGSYEQYF. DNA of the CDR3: TGTGCCAGCAGACTTCGGGGACAGGGTTCCTACGAGCAGTACTTC.

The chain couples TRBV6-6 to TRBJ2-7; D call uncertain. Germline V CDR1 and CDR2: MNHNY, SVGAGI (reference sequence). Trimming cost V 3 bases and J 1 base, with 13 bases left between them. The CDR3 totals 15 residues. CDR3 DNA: TGTGCCAGCAGTTATGATCCCGCAGATTCCTACGAGCAGTACTTC. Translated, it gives CASSYDPADSYEQYF.

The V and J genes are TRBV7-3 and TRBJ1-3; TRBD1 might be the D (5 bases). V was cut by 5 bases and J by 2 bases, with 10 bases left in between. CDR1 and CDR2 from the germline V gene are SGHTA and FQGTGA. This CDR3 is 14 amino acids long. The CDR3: CASSAGGAGNTIYF. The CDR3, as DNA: TGTGCCAGCAGCGCCGGGGGGGCTGGAAACACCATATATTTT.

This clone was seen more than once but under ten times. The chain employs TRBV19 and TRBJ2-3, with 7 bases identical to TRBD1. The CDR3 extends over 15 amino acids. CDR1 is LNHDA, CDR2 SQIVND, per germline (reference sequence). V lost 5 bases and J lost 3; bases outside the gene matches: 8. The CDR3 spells CASSQTGVRTDTQYF. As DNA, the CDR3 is TGTGCCAGTAGTCAAACAGGGGTTCGAACAGATACGCAGTATTTT.

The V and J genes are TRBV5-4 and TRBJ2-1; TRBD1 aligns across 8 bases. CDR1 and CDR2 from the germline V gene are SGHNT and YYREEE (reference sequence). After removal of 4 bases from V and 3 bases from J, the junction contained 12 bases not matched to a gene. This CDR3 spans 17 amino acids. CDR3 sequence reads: CASSPLGGQGIYNEQFF. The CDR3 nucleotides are TGTGCCAGCAGCCCGCTTGGAGGACAGGGTATCTACAATGAGCAGTTCTTC.

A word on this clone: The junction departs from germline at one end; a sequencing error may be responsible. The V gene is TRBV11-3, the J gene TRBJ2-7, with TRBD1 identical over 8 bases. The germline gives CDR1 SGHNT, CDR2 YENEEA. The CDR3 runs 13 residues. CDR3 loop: CASSIDRGGEQYF. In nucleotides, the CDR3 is TGTGCCAGCAGCATAGACAGGGGTGGGGAGCAGTACTTC.

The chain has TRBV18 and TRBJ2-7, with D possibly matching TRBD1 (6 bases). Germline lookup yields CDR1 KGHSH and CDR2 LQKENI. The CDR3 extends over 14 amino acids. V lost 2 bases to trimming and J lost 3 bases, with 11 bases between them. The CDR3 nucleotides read TGTGCCAGCTCACCAAGGACAGACTACTACGAGCAGTACTTC. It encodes CASSPRTDYYEQYF.

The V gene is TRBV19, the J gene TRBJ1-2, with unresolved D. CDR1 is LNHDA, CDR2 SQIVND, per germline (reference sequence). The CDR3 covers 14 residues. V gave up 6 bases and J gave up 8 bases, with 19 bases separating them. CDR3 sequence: CASRTIGRDPGYTF. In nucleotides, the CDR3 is TGTGCCAGTAGAACAATAGGGAGAGATCCCGGCTACACCTTC.

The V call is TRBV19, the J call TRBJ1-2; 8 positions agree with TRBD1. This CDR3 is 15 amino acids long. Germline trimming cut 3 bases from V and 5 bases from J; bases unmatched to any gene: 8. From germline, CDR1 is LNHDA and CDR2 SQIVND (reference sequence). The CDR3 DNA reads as TGTGCCAGTAGTATTCCTACAGGGGGAGTGTATGGCTACACCTTC. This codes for CASSIPTGGVYGYTF.

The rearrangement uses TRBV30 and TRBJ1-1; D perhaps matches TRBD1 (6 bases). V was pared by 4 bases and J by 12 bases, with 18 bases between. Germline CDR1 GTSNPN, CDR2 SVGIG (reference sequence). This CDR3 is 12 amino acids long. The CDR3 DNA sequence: TGTGCCTGGAAAGATAACAGGGCCGAAACTTTCTTT. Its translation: CAWKDNRAETFF.

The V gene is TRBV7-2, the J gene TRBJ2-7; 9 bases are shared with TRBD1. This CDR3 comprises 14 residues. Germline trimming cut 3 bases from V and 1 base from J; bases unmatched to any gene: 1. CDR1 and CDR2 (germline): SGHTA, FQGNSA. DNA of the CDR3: TGTGCCAGCAGCTTGGGGACAGGGTCCTACGAGCAGTACTTC. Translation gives CASSLGTGSYEQYF. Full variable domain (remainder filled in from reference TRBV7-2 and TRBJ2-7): GAGVSQSPSNKVTEKGKDVELRCDPISGHTALYWYRQSLGQGLEFLIYFQGNSAPDKSGLPSDRFSAERTGGSVSTLTIQRTQQEDSAVYLCASSLGTGSYEQYFGPGTRLTVT.

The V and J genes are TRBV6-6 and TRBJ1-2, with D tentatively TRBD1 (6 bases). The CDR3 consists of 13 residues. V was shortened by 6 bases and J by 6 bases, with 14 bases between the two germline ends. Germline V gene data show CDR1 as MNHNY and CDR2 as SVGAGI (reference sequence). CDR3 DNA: TGTGCCAGCAGCCAGACGGGGGGCGATGGCTACACCTTC. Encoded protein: CASSQTGGDGYTF.

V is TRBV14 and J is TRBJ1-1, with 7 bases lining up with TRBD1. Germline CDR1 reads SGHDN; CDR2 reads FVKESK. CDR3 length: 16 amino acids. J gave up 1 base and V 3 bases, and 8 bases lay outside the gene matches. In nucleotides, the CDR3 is TGTGCCAGCAGCCACAGGAGGACAGGTTGGAACACTGAAGCTTTCTTT. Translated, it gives CASSHRRTGWNTEAFF.

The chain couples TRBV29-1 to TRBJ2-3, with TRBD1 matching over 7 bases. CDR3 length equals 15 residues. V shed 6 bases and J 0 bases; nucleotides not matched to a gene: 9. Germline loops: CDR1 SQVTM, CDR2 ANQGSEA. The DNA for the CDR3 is TGCAGCGTCACCGACAGGGCCTCTAGCACAGATACGCAGTATTTT. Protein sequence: CSVTDRASSTDTQYF.

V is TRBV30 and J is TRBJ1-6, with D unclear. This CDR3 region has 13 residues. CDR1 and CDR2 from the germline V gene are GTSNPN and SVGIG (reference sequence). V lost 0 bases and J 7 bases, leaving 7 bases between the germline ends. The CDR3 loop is CAWSVSGNSPLHF. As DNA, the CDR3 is TGTGCCTGGAGTGTATCGGGGAATTCACCCCTCCACTTT.